The text below deals with one TCR beta chain. The antigen remains unidentified. Using its own MiXCR run on the reads, TCRdb lists one record per CDR3 protein. Of over 250,000 distinct CDR3 sequences listed, roughly a fifth were seen once; the top ten hold 15% to 20%. CDR3 length equals 19 residues. V shed 7 bases, J shed 2 bases, and the junction held 16 bases outside the gene matches. Germline CDR1 MNHEY, CDR2 SVGEGT. This specimen belongs to a study of T cell repertoires in cytomegalovirus infection. Sample: cultured PBMCs, taken from culture after CMV antigen stimulation. The TCR comes from a human donor in good health (CMV status not recorded). Some clones in this sample may be carry-over from other donors' samples. V and J are TRBV6-2 or TRBV6-3 and TRBJ2-6; 8 bases are shared with TRBD1. The CDR3 here is CASTTPPGGPVAGANVLTF. CDR3 nucleotide sequence: TGTGCCAGCACCACCCCGCCAGGGGGCCCAGTTGCTGGGGCCAACGTCCTGACTTTC.